This TCR beta chain was documented in a study of a mutant IDH1 vaccine in newly diagnosed glioma. Across the whole study: Patients got their first vaccination 4-6 weeks after radiotherapy alone, or with temozolomide cycles. Previous treatment comprised radiotherapy, temozolomide, or both, mostly both. Scheduled at week 35, visit V12 preceded visit V13, held at week 47.

The time point is: week 35, safety follow-up. Alongside topical imiquimod, each dose of vaccine comprised 300 ug of mutant IDH1 20-mer peptide. There were eight vaccinations for patients, given in weeks 1, 3, 5, 7, 11, 15, 19 and 23. CDR1 SGDLS and CDR2 YYNGEE come from the germline V gene. V shed 6 bases and J shed 6 bases, with 15 bases lying between them. This CDR3 region has 13 residues. Libraries were prepared by immunoSEQ multiplex PCR; TCRdb keeps only in-frame clonotypes and omits some of them. The table has about 31,000 clones, roughly three quarters seen once; the top ten hold roughly 12%. For this clone: The antigen remains unidentified.

The TCR comes from a woman aged 40 to 50 with glioma. The gene calls are TRBV9 and TRBJ1-2, with D possibly TRBD1 on 6 matching bases. Specimen: PBMCs, collected from a glioma patient whose treatment included an IDH1 peptide vaccine. This CDR3 is CASTLQGLDGYTF. The CDR3 nucleotides are TGTGCCAGCACCCTCCAGGGGCTTGATGGCTACACCTTC.